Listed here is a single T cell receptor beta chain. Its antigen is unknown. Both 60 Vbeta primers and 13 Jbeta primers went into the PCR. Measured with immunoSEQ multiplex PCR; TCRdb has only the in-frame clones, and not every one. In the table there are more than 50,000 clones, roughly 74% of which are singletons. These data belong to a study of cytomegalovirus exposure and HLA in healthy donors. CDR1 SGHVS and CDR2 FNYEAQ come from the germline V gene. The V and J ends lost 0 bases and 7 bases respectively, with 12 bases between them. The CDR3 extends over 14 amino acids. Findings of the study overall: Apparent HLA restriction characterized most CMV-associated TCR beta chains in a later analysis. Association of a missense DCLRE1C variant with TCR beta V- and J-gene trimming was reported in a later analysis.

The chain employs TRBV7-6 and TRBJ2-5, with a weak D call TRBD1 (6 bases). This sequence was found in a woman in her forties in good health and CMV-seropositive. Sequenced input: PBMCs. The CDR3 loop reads CASSLADSRGTQYF. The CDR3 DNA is TGTGCCAGCAGCTTAGCGGACAGCCGGGGGACCCAGTACTTC.